This TCR beta chain was captured in a study of cytomegalovirus exposure and HLA in healthy donors. General study points: Later findings reportedly placed an Asian-associated ancestry cluster below the approximately 630-donor mean for N-insertions.

Primers for the PCR totalled 60 Vbeta and 13 Jbeta. As handled by the study authors: In a later analysis, of 84 million or so unique beta chains, roughly 9.9 million appeared in at least two donors. The data were produced by immunoSEQ multiplex PCR, yet TCRdb's version contains in-frame clones alone and is incomplete. That table furnishes V, J and clone size, whereas the DNA furnished D and trimming. The table for this sample gives around 100,000 clones. As for this clone: Its target is unknown.

The TCR originated in a man aged 35 to 55 in good health and CMV-seropositive. The sample consisted of PBMCs.

In nucleotides, the CDR3 is TGTGCCAGCAGCTCTAGGTCGGGACTGAACTTATACGAGCAGTACTTC. As protein: CASSSRSGLNLYEQYF. The chain is built from TRBV7-9 and TRBJ2-7; D perhaps matches TRBD2 (6 bases). The CDR3 runs 16 residues. V lost 4 bases to trimming and J lost 4 bases, with 20 bases between them. In germline, CDR1 is SEHNR, CDR2 FQNEAQ (reference sequence). The whole variable domain, remainder taken from reference TRBV7-9 and TRBJ2-7, is DTGVSQNPRHKITKRGQNVTFRCDPISEHNRLYWYRQTLGQGPEFLTYFQNEAQLEKSRLLSDRFSAERPKGSFSTLEIQRTEQGDSAMYLCASSSRSGLNLYEQYFGPGTRLTVT.